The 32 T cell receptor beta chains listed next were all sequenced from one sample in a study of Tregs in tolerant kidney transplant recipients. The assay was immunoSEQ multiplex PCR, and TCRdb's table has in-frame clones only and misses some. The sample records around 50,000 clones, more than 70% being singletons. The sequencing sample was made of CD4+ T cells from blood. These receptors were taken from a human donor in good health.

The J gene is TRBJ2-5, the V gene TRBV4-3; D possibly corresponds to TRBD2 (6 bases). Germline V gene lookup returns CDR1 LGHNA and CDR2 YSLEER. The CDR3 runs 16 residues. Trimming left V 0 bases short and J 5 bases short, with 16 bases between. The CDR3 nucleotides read TGCGCCAGCAGCCAAGAATCGCAGGGAGGCTTGGAGACCCAGTACTTC. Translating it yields CASSQESQGGLETQYF.

CDR3 nucleotide sequence: TGCGCCAGCAGCCAAGAATCAAGGGGGCATAGGGTGCAGTTCTTC. It is translated as CASSQESRGHRVQFF. The chain uses TRBV4-3 and TRBJ2-1; 7 bases are shared with TRBD1. The CDR3 contains 15 residues. CDR1 LGHNA and CDR2 YSLEER come from the germline V gene. After removal of 0 bases from V and 12 bases from J, the junction contained 11 bases not matched to a gene.

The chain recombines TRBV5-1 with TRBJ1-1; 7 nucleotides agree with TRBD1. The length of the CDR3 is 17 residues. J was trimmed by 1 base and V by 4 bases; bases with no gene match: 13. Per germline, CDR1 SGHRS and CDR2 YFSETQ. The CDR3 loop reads CASSERQGSRSNTEAFF. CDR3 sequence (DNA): TGCGCCAGCAGCGAAAGACAGGGTTCCCGCTCGAACACTGAAGCTTTCTTT.

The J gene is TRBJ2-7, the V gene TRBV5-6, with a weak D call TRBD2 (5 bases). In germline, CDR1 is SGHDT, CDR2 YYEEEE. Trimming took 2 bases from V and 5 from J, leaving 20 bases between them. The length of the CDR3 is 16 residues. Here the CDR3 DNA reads TGTGCCAGCAGCTTTAGGGTCGGGGTCAGGAACCACGAGCAGTACTTC. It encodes CASSFRVGVRNHEQYF.

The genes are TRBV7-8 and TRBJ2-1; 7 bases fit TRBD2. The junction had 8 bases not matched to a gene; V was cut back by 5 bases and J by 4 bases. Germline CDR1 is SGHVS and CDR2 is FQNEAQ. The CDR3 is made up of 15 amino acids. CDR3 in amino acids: CASSPGAGLYNEQFF. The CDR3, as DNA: TGTGCCAGCAGCCCAGGAGCGGGACTATACAATGAGCAGTTCTTC.

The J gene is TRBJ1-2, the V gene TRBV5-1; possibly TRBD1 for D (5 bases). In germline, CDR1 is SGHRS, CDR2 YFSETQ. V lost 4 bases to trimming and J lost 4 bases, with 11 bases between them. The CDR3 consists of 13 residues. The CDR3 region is CASSKDSPYGYTF. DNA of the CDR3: TGCGCCAGCAGCAAAGACAGTCCCTATGGCTACACCTTC. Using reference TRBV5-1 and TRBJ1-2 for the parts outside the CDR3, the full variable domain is KAGVTQTPRYLIKTRGQQVTLSCSPISGHRSVSWYQQTPGQGLQFLFEYFSETQRNKGNFPGRFSGRQFSNSRSEMNVSTLELGDSALYLCASSKDSPYGYTFGSGTRLTVV.

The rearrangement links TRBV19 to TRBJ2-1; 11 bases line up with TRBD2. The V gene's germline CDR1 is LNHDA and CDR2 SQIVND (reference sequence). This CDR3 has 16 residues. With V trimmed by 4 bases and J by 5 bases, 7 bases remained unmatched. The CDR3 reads CASSSSGRAVHNEQFF. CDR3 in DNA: TGTGCCAGTAGTAGTAGCGGGAGGGCCGTCCACAATGAGCAGTTCTTC.

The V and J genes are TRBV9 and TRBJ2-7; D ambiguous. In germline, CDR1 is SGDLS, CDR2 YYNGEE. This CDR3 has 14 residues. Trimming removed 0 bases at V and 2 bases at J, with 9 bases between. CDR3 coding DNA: TGTGCCAGCAGCGTAGGGTCGGGTACCTACGAGCAGTACTTC. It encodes CASSVGSGTYEQYF.

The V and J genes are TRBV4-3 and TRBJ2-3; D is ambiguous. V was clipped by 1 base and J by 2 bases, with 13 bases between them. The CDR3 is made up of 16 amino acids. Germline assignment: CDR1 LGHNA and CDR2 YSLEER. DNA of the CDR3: TGCGCCAGCAGCCAAGTCCCCCTGGGTGCCACAGATACGCAGTATTTT. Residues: CASSQVPLGATDTQYF.

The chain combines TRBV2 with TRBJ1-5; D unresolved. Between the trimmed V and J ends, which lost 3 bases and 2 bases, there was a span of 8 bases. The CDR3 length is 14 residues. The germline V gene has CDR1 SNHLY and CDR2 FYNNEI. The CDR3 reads CASSEELRNQPQHF. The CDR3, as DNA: TGTGCCAGCAGTGAGGAGCTTCGCAATCAGCCCCAGCATTTT.

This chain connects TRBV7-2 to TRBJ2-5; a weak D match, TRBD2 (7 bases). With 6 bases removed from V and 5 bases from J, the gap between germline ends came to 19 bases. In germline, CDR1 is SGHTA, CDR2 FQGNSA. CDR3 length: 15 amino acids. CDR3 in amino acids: CASSLGGAGGETQYF. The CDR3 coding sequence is TGTGCCAGCAGTCTAGGGGGGGCAGGAGGGGAGACCCAGTACTTC. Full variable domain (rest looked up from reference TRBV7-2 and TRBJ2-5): GAGVSQSPSNKVTEKGKDVELRCDPISGHTALYWYRQSLGQGLEFLIYFQGNSAPDKSGLPSDRFSAERTGGSVSTLTIQRTQQEDSAVYLCASSLGGAGGETQYFGPGTRLLVL.

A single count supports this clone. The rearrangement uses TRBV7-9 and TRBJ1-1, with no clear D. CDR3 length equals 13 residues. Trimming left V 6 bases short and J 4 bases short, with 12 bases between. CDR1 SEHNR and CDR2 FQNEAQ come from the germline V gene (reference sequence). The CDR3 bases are TGTGCCAGCAGTTCGGTAGAGTTCACTGAAGCTTTCTTT. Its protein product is CASSSVEFTEAFF.

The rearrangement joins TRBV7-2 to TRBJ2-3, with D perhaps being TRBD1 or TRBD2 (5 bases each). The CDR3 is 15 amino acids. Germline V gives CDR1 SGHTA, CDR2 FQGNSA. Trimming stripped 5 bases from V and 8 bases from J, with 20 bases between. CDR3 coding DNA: TGTGCCAGCAGCCCGGGGCCAGGTGGGCCCGCTACGCAGTATTTT. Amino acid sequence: CASSPGPGGPATQYF.

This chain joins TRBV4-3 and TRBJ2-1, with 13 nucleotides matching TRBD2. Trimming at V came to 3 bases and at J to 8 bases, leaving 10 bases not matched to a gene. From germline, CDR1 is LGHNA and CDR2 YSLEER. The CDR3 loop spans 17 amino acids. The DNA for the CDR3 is TGCGCCAGCAGCCAGGACTATGGACTAGCGGGAGAGGATGAGCAGTTCTTC. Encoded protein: CASSQDYGLAGEDEQFF.

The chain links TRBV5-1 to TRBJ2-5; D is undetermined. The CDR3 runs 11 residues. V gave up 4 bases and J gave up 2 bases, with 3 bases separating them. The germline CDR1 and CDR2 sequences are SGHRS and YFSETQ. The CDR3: CASSEQETQYF. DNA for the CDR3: TGCGCCAGCAGCGAACAAGAGACCCAGTACTTC.

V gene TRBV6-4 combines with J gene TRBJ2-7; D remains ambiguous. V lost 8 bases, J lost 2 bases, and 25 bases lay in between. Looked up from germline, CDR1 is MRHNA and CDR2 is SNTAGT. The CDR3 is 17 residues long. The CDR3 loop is CASASKLQVSVPYEQYF. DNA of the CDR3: TGTGCCAGCGCCTCAAAGCTTCAGGTTTCGGTACCCTACGAGCAGTACTTC.

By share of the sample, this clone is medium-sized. The CDR3 bases are TGCGCCAGCAGCTTCGGACAGGGCGGTACTGAAGCTTTCTTT. This encodes CASSFGQGGTEAFF. This chain uses TRBV5-1 with TRBJ1-1; 8 bases are a match to TRBD1. Germline-derived CDR1 and CDR2 are SGHRS and YFSETQ. J was trimmed by 5 bases and V by 2 bases; bases with no gene match: 5. This CDR3 has 14 residues. Full variable domain (missing parts from reference TRBV5-1 and TRBJ1-1): KAGVTQTPRYLIKTRGQQVTLSCSPISGHRSVSWYQQTPGQGLQFLFEYFSETQRNKGNFPGRFSGRQFSNSRSEMNVSTLELGDSALYLCASSFGQGGTEAFFGQGTRLTVV.

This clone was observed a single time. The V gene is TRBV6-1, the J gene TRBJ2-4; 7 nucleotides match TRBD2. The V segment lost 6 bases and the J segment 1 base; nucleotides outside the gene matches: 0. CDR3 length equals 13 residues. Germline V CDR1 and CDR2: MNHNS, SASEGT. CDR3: CASSGGAKNIQYF. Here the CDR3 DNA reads TGTGCCAGCAGCGGGGGGGCCAAAAACATTCAGTACTTC.

The DNA for the CDR3 is TGTGCCATCAGGGGTAGCTCATTCTACAATGAGCAGTTCTTC. Residues: CAIRGSSFYNEQFF. The rearrangement uses TRBV10-3 and TRBJ2-1; D is unresolved. The CDR3 totals 14 residues. V lost 6 bases and J lost 3, with 12 bases in between. Germline values: CDR1 ENHRY, CDR2 SYGVKD.

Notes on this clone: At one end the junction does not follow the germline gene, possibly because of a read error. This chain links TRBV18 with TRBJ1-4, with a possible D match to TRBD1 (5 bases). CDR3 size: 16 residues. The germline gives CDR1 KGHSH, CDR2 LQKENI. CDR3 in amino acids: CASSPQRLGENEKLFF. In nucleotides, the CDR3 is TGTGCCAGCTCCCCACAAAGATTGGGGGAAAATGAAAAACTGTTTTTT. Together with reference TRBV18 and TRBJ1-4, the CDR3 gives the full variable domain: NAGVMQNPRHLVRRRGQEARLRCSPMKGHSHVYWYRQLPEEGLKFMVYLQKENIIDESGMPKERFSAEFPKEGPSILRIQQVVRGDSAAYFCASSPQRLGENEKLFFGSGTQLSVL.

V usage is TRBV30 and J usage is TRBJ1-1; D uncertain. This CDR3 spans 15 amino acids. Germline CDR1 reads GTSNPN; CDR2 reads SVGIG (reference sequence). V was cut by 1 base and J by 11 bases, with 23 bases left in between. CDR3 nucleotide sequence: TGTGCCTGGAGTGCAACCTCTGGCACAGCGGGTAAGGCTTTCTTT. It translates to CAWSATSGTAGKAFF.

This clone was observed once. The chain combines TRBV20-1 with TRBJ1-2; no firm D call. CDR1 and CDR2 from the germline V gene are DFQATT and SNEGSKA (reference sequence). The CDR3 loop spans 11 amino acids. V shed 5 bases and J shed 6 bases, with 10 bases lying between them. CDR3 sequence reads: CSASQRHGYTF. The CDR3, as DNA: TGCAGTGCTTCCCAGCGACATGGCTACACCTTC.

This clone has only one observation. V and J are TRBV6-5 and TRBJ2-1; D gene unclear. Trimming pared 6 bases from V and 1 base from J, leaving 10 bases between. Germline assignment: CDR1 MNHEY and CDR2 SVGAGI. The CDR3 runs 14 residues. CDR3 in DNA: TGTGCCAGCAGCCGGACGTCTTCCTACAATGAGCAGTTCTTC. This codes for CASSRTSSYNEQFF.

In DNA form, the CDR3 reads TGTGCTAGTGGTTTGGACAGGGTTTCTAATAGCAATCAGCCCCAGCATTTT. As protein: CASGLDRVSNSNQPQHF. V usage is TRBV12-5 and J usage is TRBJ1-5, with D possibly TRBD1 on 6 matching bases. V was clipped by 1 base and J by 0 bases, with 13 bases between them. Looked up from germline, CDR1 is LGHNT and CDR2 is FRNRAP. The CDR3 is 17 residues long.

The DNA of the CDR3 is TGTGCCAGTGGGAACCTAGCGGGAGGTCATGTTGAGCAGTTCTTC. It specifies CASGNLAGGHVEQFF. V usage is TRBV19 and J usage is TRBJ2-1; 11 bases are shared with TRBD2. This CDR3 spans 15 amino acids. J lost 9 bases, V lost 8 bases, and 12 bases had no gene match. Germline assignment: CDR1 LNHDA and CDR2 SQIVND (reference sequence).

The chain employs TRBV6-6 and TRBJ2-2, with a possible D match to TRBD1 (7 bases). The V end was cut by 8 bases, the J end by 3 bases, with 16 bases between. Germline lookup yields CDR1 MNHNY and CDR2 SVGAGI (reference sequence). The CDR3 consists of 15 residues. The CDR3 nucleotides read TGTGCCAGCTCGAGGAGGGGGCAAGACACCGGGGAGCTGTTTTTT. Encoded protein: CASSRRGQDTGELFF.

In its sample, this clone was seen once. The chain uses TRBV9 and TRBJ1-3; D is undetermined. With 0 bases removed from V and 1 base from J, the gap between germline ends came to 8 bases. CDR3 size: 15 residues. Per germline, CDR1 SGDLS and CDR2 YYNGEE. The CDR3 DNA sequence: TGTGCCAGCAGCGTAGGCGACACGTCTGGAAACACCATATATTTT. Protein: CASSVGDTSGNTIYF.

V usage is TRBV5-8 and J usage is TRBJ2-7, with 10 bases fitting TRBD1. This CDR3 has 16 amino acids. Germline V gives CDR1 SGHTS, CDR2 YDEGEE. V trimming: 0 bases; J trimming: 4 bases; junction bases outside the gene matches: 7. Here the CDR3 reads CASSLGPGQGTYEQYF. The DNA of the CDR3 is TGTGCCAGCAGCTTGGGTCCGGGACAGGGGACATACGAGCAGTACTTC.

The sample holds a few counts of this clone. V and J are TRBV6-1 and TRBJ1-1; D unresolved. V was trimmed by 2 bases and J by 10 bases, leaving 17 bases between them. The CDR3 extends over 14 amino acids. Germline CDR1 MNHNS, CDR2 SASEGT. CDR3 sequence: CASSELRLELGAFF. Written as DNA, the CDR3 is TGTGCCAGCAGTGAACTCCGATTGGAGCTTGGAGCTTTCTTT.

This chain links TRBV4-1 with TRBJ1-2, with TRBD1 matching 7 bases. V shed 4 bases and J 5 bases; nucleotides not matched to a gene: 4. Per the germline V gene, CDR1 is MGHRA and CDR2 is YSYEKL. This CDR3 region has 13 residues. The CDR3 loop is CASSRGTDYGYTF. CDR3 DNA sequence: TGCGCCAGCAGCCGCGGGACAGATTATGGCTACACCTTC.

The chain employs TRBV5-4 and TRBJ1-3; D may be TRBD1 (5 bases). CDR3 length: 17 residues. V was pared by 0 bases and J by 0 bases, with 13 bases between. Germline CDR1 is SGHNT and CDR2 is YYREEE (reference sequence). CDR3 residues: CASSLVPGQVSGNTIYF. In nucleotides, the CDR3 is TGTGCCAGCAGCTTGGTCCCAGGACAAGTCTCTGGAAACACCATATATTTT.

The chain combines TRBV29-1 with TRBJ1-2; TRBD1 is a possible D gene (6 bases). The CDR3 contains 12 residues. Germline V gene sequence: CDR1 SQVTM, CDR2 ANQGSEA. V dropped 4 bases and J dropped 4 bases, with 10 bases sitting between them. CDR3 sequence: CSVGTEPYGYTF. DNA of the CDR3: TGCAGCGTTGGGACAGAGCCCTATGGCTACACCTTC.